Below, 27 T cell receptor beta chains from the same sample are listed, as sequenced in a study of neurological immune-mediated disorders. TCRdb processed the 5' RACE reads anew with MiXCR; each CDR3 protein has one entry. The data hold some 33,000 distinct CDR3 sequences, with roughly 1.6% observed a single time. Sequenced material: PBMCs. These receptors all stem from a woman aged 25 to 45 with multiple sclerosis.

The table lists this clonotype with many counts. The chain combines TRBV5-1 with TRBJ2-3, with 7 bases fitting TRBD2. CDR3 length equals 16 residues. Trimming removed 0 bases from V and 4 bases from J; junction bases left unmatched: 8. Germline V gene data show CDR1 as SGHRS and CDR2 as YFSETQ. The CDR3 region has the DNA TGCGCCAGCAGCTTGGCCGGGACTGGGGGGGCAGATACGCAGTATTTT. It specifies CASSLAGTGGADTQYF.

This clonotype was counted many times. No conserved phenylalanine or tryptophan is present at the end of the CDR3, so a read error is the likely explanation. The rearrangement joins TRBV7-8 to TRBJ1-6, with unresolved D. The CDR3 runs to 15 residues. Germline values: CDR1 SGHVS, CDR2 FQNEAQ. Trimming left V 0 bases short and J 7 bases short, with 10 bases between. In DNA, the CDR3 is TGTGCCAGCAGCTTAGCGTTAGGGATAAATTCACCCCTCCACTGT. Protein product: CASSLALGINSPLHC.

This clonotype was counted many times. The V gene is TRBV5-1, the J gene TRBJ1-1; 7 nucleotides line up with TRBD1. V lost 0 bases to trimming and J lost 4 bases; unmatched junction nucleotides: 6. The CDR3 loop spans 15 amino acids. Germline CDR1 is SGHRS and CDR2 is YFSETQ. CDR3 amino acids: CASSLASGGVTEAFF. The CDR3 nucleotides read TGCGCCAGCAGCTTGGCTTCAGGGGGAGTCACTGAAGCTTTCTTT.

This clonotype was recorded many times. V gene TRBV7-2 combines with J gene TRBJ2-3; TRBD2 aligns across 15 bases. There are 17 residues in the CDR3. J lost 1 base, V lost 4 bases, and 3 bases had no gene match. Germline loops: CDR1 SGHTA, CDR2 FQGNSA. CDR3 sequence: CASSYRTSGGGTDTQYF. The CDR3, as DNA: TGTGCCAGCAGCTATCGGACTAGCGGGGGGGGCACAGATACGCAGTATTTT.

This clonotype was counted many times. The chain links TRBV20-1 to TRBJ1-4, with D possibly TRBD1 on 6 matching bases. V lost 0 bases and J 7 bases, leaving 15 bases between the germline ends. The CDR3 spans 15 residues. The germline V gene has CDR1 DFQATT and CDR2 SNEGSKA (reference sequence). CDR3 sequence (DNA): TGCAGTGCTAGAGAACGGGGGGGGGCGGTTGAAAAACTGTTTTTT. Translating it yields CSARERGGAVEKLFF.

There are many counts of this clonotype. The V and J genes are TRBV20-1 and TRBJ2-5, with TRBD2 as a possible D gene (6 bases). The germline V gene encodes CDR1 DFQATT and CDR2 SNEGSKA (reference sequence). CDR3 length equals 15 residues. This CDR3 reads CGGLDFTGFQETQYF. In nucleotides, the CDR3 is TGCGGGGGGTTGGACTTCACGGGGTTCCAAGAGACCCAGTACTTC.

This chain links TRBV10-1 with TRBJ1-1; a weak D match, TRBD1 (5 bases). CDR3 length: 13 residues. Per germline, CDR1 WNHNN and CDR2 SYGVQD (reference sequence). Trimming took 0 bases from V and 8 from J, leaving 10 bases between them. CDR3 in DNA: TGCGCCAGCAGTGAGTCTATCCGGGGCGAAGCTTTCTTT. Residues: CASSESIRGEAFF.

There are many counts of this clonotype. The chain uses TRBV9 and TRBJ2-7; 7 bases align to TRBD2. Germline assignment: CDR1 SGDLS and CDR2 YYNGEE. Trimming removed 3 bases from V and 4 bases from J; junction bases left unmatched: 10. The CDR3 is 15 residues long. Here the CDR3 DNA reads TGTGCCAGCAGCGCGGTTGGGGGGGACTCTTACGAGCAGTACTTC. Translated, it gives CASSAVGGDSYEQYF.

This clonotype came up many times. The chain couples TRBV12-3 or TRBV12-4 to TRBJ2-5, with D tentatively TRBD1 or TRBD2 (6 bases each). The CDR3 extends over 15 amino acids. Trimming shortened V by 5 bases and J by 0 bases, and 13 bases separated the two germline ends. As DNA, the CDR3 is TGTGCCAGCAGTGCCCAAGGGGGGTACCAAGAGACCCAGTACTTC. This encodes CASSAQGGYQETQYF.

This clonotype was found many times. V gene TRBV29-1 combines with J gene TRBJ1-1; D is uncertain. CDR1 is SQVTM and CDR2 is ANQGSEA in the germline V gene. The CDR3 is made up of 10 amino acids. Trimming left V 7 bases short and J 1 base short, with 4 bases between. The chain's CDR3 is CSARNTEAFF. DNA for the CDR3: TGCAGCGCCCGGAACACTGAAGCTTTCTTT.

This clonotype was counted many times. This rearrangement joins TRBV20-1 to TRBJ2-7; TRBD2 agrees at 9 bases. Germline CDR1 reads DFQATT; CDR2 reads SNEGSKA (reference sequence). The J segment lost 2 bases and the V segment lost 3 bases, leaving 8 bases of the junction unmatched. The CDR3 runs 15 residues. CDR3 protein: CSASGSGGRAYEQYF. The CDR3 DNA is TGCAGTGCTAGCGGATCTGGCGGGAGGGCCTACGAGCAGTACTTC.

In its sample, this clonotype was seen many times. This rearrangement joins TRBV29-1 to TRBJ1-2; 8 bases are shared with TRBD1. CDR1 is SQVTM, CDR2 ANQGSEA, per germline. The V gene end was trimmed by 5 bases and the J gene end by 8 bases; junction bases not matched to a gene: 4. The CDR3 contains 11 residues. CDR3 sequence: CSVSGGGGYTF. The CDR3 nucleotides are TGCAGCGTTTCAGGGGGCGGGGGCTACACCTTC.

This clonotype has ten or more counts. J is TRBJ2-5 and V is TRBV24-1; a weak D match, TRBD2 (5 bases). Deletions cut 4 bases from V and 5 bases from J, with 19 bases between. There are 16 residues in the CDR3. CDR1 is KGHDR and CDR2 is SFDVKD in the germline V gene. CDR3 sequence reads: CATSDEGVPVGETQYF. The CDR3 nucleotides are TGTGCCACCAGTGACGAGGGAGTCCCTGTCGGGGAGACCCAGTACTTC.

The table lists this clonotype with many counts. The chain combines TRBV5-1 with TRBJ1-4; 10 bases line up with TRBD1. Germline lookup yields CDR1 SGHRS and CDR2 YFSETQ. This CDR3 contains 16 residues. Unmatched junction bases numbered 4, after V lost 3 bases and J lost 2 bases. Here the CDR3 reads CASSSTGGLTNEKLFF. CDR3 coding DNA: TGCGCCAGCAGCTCGACAGGGGGCTTGACTAATGAAAAACTGTTTTTT.

The chain recombines TRBV5-3 with TRBJ2-1; tentative D call: TRBD2 (6 bases). TRBV5-3 is reported as an ORF; its role is uncertain. The V and J ends lost 5 bases and 6 bases respectively, with 15 bases between them. This CDR3 comprises 14 residues. The CDR3 DNA follows: TGTGCCAGAAGGGGAGGACGAAGGGCCAATGAGCAGTTCTTC. Protein sequence: CARRGGRRANEQFF.

This clonotype was recorded at least ten times. CDR3 amino acids: CASSRDRGTYGYTF. CDR3 in DNA: TGCGCCAGCAGCCGGGACAGGGGAACGTATGGCTACACCTTC. V and J are TRBV5-1 and TRBJ1-2; 10 bases agree with TRBD1. The J segment lost 5 bases and the V segment lost 4 bases, leaving 5 bases of the junction unmatched. This CDR3 comprises 14 residues. Germline assignment: CDR1 SGHRS and CDR2 YFSETQ. The whole variable domain, remainder taken from reference TRBV5-1 and TRBJ1-2, is KAGVTQTPRYLIKTRGQQVTLSCSPISGHRSVSWYQQTPGQGLQFLFEYFSETQRNKGNFPGRFSGRQFSNSRSEMNVSTLELGDSALYLCASSRDRGTYGYTFGSGTRLTVV.

This clonotype was observed many times. This chain joins TRBV9 and TRBJ2-3; 8 nucleotides agree with TRBD1. This CDR3 comprises 14 residues. The junction had 1 base not matched to a gene; V was cut back by 0 bases and J by 4 bases. Germline lookup yields CDR1 SGDLS and CDR2 YYNGEE. As DNA, the CDR3 is TGTGCCAGCAGCGTAGAGGACAGGGCAGATACGCAGTATTTT. It is translated as CASSVEDRADTQYF.

This clonotype was counted many times. The rearrangement links TRBV20-1 to TRBJ1-6; weak D call: TRBD1 (5 bases). V lost 6 bases, J lost 0 bases, and 15 bases lay in between. The length of the CDR3 is 16 residues. Germline V lookup: CDR1 DFQATT, CDR2 SNEGSKA (reference sequence). The CDR3 DNA sequence: TGCAGTGCCACCGTGGGGCAGACCTCCTATAATTCACCCCTCCACTTT. This translates into CSATVGQTSYNSPLHF.

This clonotype has ten or more counts. V usage is TRBV7-8 and J usage is TRBJ2-5; TRBD2 matches at 7 bases. Trimming cost V 0 bases and J 7 bases; bases outside gene matches: 11. CDR1 is SGHVS and CDR2 is FQNEAQ in the germline V gene. The CDR3 loop spans 16 amino acids. The CDR3 loop is CASSLAPEGGGATQYF. DNA of the CDR3: TGTGCCAGCAGCTTAGCGCCGGAAGGCGGGGGTGCGACCCAGTACTTC. Supplemented by reference TRBV7-8 and TRBJ2-5, the full variable domain reads GAGVSQSPRYKVAKRGQDVALRCDPISGHVSLFWYQQALGQGPEFLTYFQNEAQLDKSGLPSDRFFAERPEGSVSTLKIQRTQQEDSAVYLCASSLAPEGGGATQYFGPGTRLLVL.

As for this clonotype: A single base separates this from a much larger clone, so it may be a read error. The chain carries TRBV7-2 and TRBJ2-2; TRBD2 matches at 7 bases. Trimming removed 1 base from V and 6 bases from J; junction bases left unmatched: 2. The CDR3 is 14 amino acids. Germline V CDR1 and CDR2: SGHTA, FQGNSA. The CDR3 sequence is CTSSLVSGPGELFF. For the CDR3, the DNA is TGTACCAGCAGCTTAGTTAGCGGGCCCGGGGAGCTGTTTTTT.

This clonotype was observed at least ten times. The chain has TRBV5-1 and TRBJ2-2; D is perhaps TRBD1 (5 bases). The V end lost 0 bases, the J end lost 3 bases, and 15 bases lay between the germline ends. Germline assignment: CDR1 SGHRS and CDR2 YFSETQ. This CDR3 has 17 residues. The CDR3 DNA reads as TGCGCCAGCAGCTTGGAACGGGTTCAGGGTTACACCGGGGAGCTGTTTTTT. Translation gives CASSLERVQGYTGELFF.

This clonotype has at least ten counts. V is TRBV6-6 and J is TRBJ2-3; 8 bases are shared with TRBD2. The junction had 9 bases not matched to a gene; V was cut back by 8 bases and J by 11 bases. The CDR3 has 12 residues. Germline loops: CDR1 MNHNY, CDR2 SVGAGI (reference sequence). The CDR3 bases are TGTGCCAGCTGGGCGGGGGGCCAAGGGCAGTATTTT. It specifies CASWAGGQGQYF.

This clonotype has a count of ten or more. The rearrangement joins TRBV27 to TRBJ2-1; D might be TRBD2 (6 bases). CDR3 length: 15 residues. Germline V gene sequence: CDR1 MNHEY, CDR2 SMNVEV (reference sequence). With 6 bases removed from V and 9 bases from J, the gap between germline ends came to 21 bases. CDR3: CASSSGTSSRAEQFF. For the CDR3, the DNA is TGTGCCAGCAGCTCCGGCACTAGCTCCCGGGCTGAGCAGTTCTTC.

This clonotype was recorded many times. The genes are TRBV5-1 and TRBJ2-7; TRBD2 matches at 13 bases. CDR1 and CDR2 (germline): SGHRS, YFSETQ. The CDR3 sequence is 16 residues long. Losses at the gene ends were 4 bases for V and 2 bases for J; bases not matched to a gene: 6. CDR3 sequence (DNA): TGCGCCAGCAGCCCGGGCACTAGCGGGGGGGCCTACGAGCAGTACTTC. Translated, it gives CASSPGTSGGAYEQYF.

This clonotype was seen repeatedly, ten times or more. This sequence joins TRBV6-4 and TRBJ1-1, with 9 positions matching TRBD1. Losses at the gene ends were 0 bases for V and 11 bases for J; bases not matched to a gene: 7. The germline V gene encodes CDR1 MRHNA and CDR2 SNTAGT. The CDR3 totals 14 residues. Here the CDR3 DNA reads TGTGCCAGCAGTGACTCCATCCGGACAGGGGTGGCTTTCTTT. Translating gives CASSDSIRTGVAFF.

This clonotype was seen at least ten times. The chain is built from TRBV6-1 and TRBJ2-7; no reliable D call. With 6 bases removed from V and 3 bases from J, the gap between germline ends came to 3 bases. The CDR3 is 10 amino acids. CDR1 and CDR2 (germline): MNHNS, SASEGT. Here the CDR3 reads CASRNYEQYF. CDR3 nucleotides: TGTGCCAGCAGAAACTACGAGCAGTACTTC.

This clonotype was seen ten or more times. The chain employs TRBV6-6 and TRBJ1-3; a possible D gene is TRBD1 (5 bases). The V gene lost 4 bases and the J gene lost 4 bases, with 8 bases spanning the gap. This CDR3 comprises 13 residues. Germline V CDR1 and CDR2: MNHNY, SVGAGI (reference sequence). CDR3 DNA sequence: TGTGCCAGCAGTTGGGACCTCGGAAACACCATATATTTT. Translation gives CASSWDLGNTIYF.